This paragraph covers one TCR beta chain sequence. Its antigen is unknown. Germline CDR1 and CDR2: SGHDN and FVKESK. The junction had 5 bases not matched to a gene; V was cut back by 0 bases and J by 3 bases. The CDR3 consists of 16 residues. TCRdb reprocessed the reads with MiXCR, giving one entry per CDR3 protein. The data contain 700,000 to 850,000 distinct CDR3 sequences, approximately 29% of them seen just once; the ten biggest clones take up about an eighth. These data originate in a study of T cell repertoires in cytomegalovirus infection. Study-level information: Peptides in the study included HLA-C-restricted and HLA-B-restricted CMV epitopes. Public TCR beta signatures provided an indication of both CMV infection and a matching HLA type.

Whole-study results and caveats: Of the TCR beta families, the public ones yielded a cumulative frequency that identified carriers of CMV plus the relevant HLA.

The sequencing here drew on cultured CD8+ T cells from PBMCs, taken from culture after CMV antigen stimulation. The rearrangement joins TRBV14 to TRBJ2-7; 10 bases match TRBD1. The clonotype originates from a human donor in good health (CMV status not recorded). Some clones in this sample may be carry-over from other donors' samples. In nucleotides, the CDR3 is TGTGCCAGCAGCCAAGATTACGGGGACAGGGGCTACGAGCAGTACTTC. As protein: CASSQDYGDRGYEQYF.